These 13 T cell receptor beta chains share one sample of origin, sequenced in a study of T cell repertoires in cytomegalovirus infection. TCRdb reprocessed the reads with MiXCR, giving one entry per CDR3 protein. The table shows approximately 100,000 distinct CDR3 sequences, with under 50% occurring only once. No antigen is known for these receptors. The material sequenced was CD8+ T cells from cultured PBMCs, taken from culture after CMV antigen stimulation. The receptors come from a human donor in good health (CMV status not recorded). Some clones in this sample may be carry-over from other donors' samples.

The rearrangement links TRBV28 to TRBJ2-2; TRBD2 aligns across 8 bases. V lost 3 bases, J lost 6 bases, and 12 bases stayed unmatched. The CDR3 runs to 17 residues. Germline loops: CDR1 MDHEN, CDR2 SYDVKM. The CDR3 loop reads CASSLVAGTHHSGELFF. CDR3 DNA sequence: TGTGCCAGCAGTTTGGTAGCGGGAACACATCATTCCGGGGAGCTGTTTTTT.

The genes are TRBV4-1 and TRBJ2-7, with D unclear. Germline lookup yields CDR1 MGHRA and CDR2 YSYEKL. V lost 1 base and J 0 bases, leaving 7 bases between the germline ends. The CDR3 covers 14 residues. The CDR3 nucleotides are TGCGCCAGCAGCCAAGGAGACATCTCCTACGAGCAGTACTTC. Encoded protein: CASSQGDISYEQYF.

This clonotype showed up just a few times. The V and J genes are TRBV2 and TRBJ1-1; D unclear. Trimming left V 11 bases short and J 4 bases short, with 17 bases between. CDR3 size: 13 residues. The V gene's germline CDR1 is SNHLY and CDR2 FYNNEI. The CDR3 coding sequence is TGTGCCGGCCTTTGGGGTGTGTCCACTGAAGCTTTCTTT. Amino acid sequence: CAGLWGVSTEAFF. Full variable domain (remainder filled in from reference TRBV2 and TRBJ1-1): EPEVTQTPSHQVTQMGQEVILRCVPISNHLYFYWYRQILGQKVEFLVSFYNNEISEKSEIFDDQFSVERPDGSNFTLKIRSTKLEDSAMYFCAGLWGVSTEAFFGQGTRLTVV.

In this sample, this clonotype turned up a few times. This chain uses TRBV28 with TRBJ1-1; no definite D call. The CDR3 has 13 residues. CDR1 and CDR2 (germline): MDHEN, SYDVKM. Trimming cost V 5 bases and J 3 bases, with 10 bases left between them. Here the CDR3 reads CASSISGYTEAFF. The DNA for the CDR3 is TGTGCCAGCAGTATCTCGGGGTACACTGAAGCTTTCTTT.

The V and J genes are TRBV12-3 or TRBV12-4 and TRBJ2-1; 7 bases are a match to TRBD2. CDR3 length equals 15 residues. V shed 6 bases, J shed 2 bases, and the junction held 7 bases outside the gene matches. The CDR3 nucleotides are TGTGCCAGCAGCTGGGCCCTAGCGGCCTACAATGAGCAGTTCTTC. As protein: CASSWALAAYNEQFF.

This clonotype appeared many times. This sequence joins TRBV12-3 or TRBV12-4 and TRBJ1-1; D remains ambiguous. The V and J ends lost 8 bases and 3 bases respectively, with 7 bases between them. The CDR3 runs 11 residues. The DNA of the CDR3 is TGTGCCAGCGGATGGGACACTGAAGCTTTCTTT. This translates into CASGWDTEAFF.

The rearrangement uses TRBV4-1 and TRBJ2-1, with TRBD2 matching over 7 bases. Germline V lookup: CDR1 MGHRA, CDR2 YSYEKL. Trimming cost V 7 bases and J 5 bases; bases outside gene matches: 8. The CDR3 runs 14 residues. The CDR3 DNA reads as TGCGCCAGCACTAACGGCGGGGGAAACAATGAGCAGTTCTTC. Translating gives CASTNGGGNNEQFF.

This clonotype was seen at least ten times. V gene TRBV27 combines with J gene TRBJ2-1, with 9 bases matching TRBD2. CDR1 and CDR2 from the germline V gene are MNHEY and SMNVEV (reference sequence). Trimming removed 2 bases from V and 4 bases from J; junction bases left unmatched: 0. The CDR3 spans 14 residues. CDR3 coding DNA: TGTGCCAGCAGTTTACTAGCGGGGTACAATGAGCAGTTCTTC. Amino acids: CASSLLAGYNEQFF.

The rearrangement links TRBV27 to TRBJ2-1; 13 bases align to TRBD2. CDR3 length: 17 amino acids. J lost 10 bases, V lost 5 bases, and 14 bases had no gene match. Germline V gene lookup returns CDR1 MNHEY and CDR2 SMNVEV (reference sequence). The CDR3 DNA is TGTGCCAGCAGTCCAACTTTACCGGGACTAGCGGGACGAGAGCAGTTCTTC. This sequence encodes CASSPTLPGLAGREQFF.

This clonotype appeared a few times. The chain employs TRBV12-3 or TRBV12-4 and TRBJ1-5; TRBD1 agrees at 7 bases. V was clipped by 1 base and J by 6 bases; unmatched bases: 3. The CDR3 contains 14 residues. CDR3 amino acids: CASSLGRGTQPQHF. In nucleotides, the CDR3 is TGTGCCAGCAGTTTAGGCAGGGGGACTCAGCCCCAGCATTTT.

V gene TRBV19 combines with J gene TRBJ1-4; D is undetermined. The V and J ends lost 6 bases and 8 bases respectively, with 19 bases between them. The CDR3 sequence is 15 residues long. Germline V gene lookup returns CDR1 LNHDA and CDR2 SQIVND (reference sequence). The CDR3 DNA sequence: TGTGCCAGTAGCTGGGGAGCCGCCGACGAGGAAAAACTGTTTTTT. This gives the protein CASSWGAADEEKLFF.

The chain joins TRBV2 to TRBJ1-1, with 9 bases that match TRBD1. Losses at the gene ends were 2 bases for V and 2 bases for J; bases not matched to a gene: 9. CDR3 size: 17 residues. Germline V gene data show CDR1 as SNHLY and CDR2 as FYNNEI. Written as DNA, the CDR3 is TGTGCCAGCAGTGAAATGGGACAGGGATCAGGAAACACTGAAGCTTTCTTT. Encoded protein: CASSEMGQGSGNTEAFF.

The V call is TRBV4-1, the J call TRBJ1-2; a weak D match, TRBD1 (6 bases). The germline gives CDR1 MGHRA, CDR2 YSYEKL. The CDR3 covers 15 residues. The V and J ends lost 4 bases and 4 bases respectively, with 16 bases between them. The CDR3 is CASSRQALDGYGYTF. CDR3 in DNA: TGCGCCAGCAGCCGACAGGCCCTTGATGGCTATGGCTACACCTTC.